The sequence of this T cell receptor beta chain was determined in a study of neoadjuvant nivolumab and ipilimumab in lung cancer. Concerning this clone: The antigen is not known.

Method: immunoSEQ multiplex PCR; TCRdb's copy keeps in-frame clones and lacks some. The sample has 25,000 to 30,000 clones; around 76% are singletons. Points from the study as a whole: TCR receptors were sequenced in few samples. TCR clonality did not significantly correlate with pathologic tumor regression. Resected-tumor TCR richness correlated positively with pretherapy blood richness.

Germline CDR1 is SEHNR and CDR2 is FQNEAQ (reference sequence). Germline trimming cut 4 bases from V and 0 bases from J; bases unmatched to any gene: 5. This CDR3 contains 16 residues. The genes are TRBV7-9 and TRBJ1-4; the match to TRBD1 covers 7 bases. Sample: tumor tissue, taken after neoadjuvant nivolumab, alone or with ipilimumab, at or shortly before surgery. This TCR was sampled from an adult with non-small cell lung cancer. In DNA form, the CDR3 reads TGTGCCAGCAGCTCAGGGGGTCGTGCAACTAATGAAAAACTGTTTTTT. This gives the protein CASSSGGRATNEKLFF.